Each of the 20 T cell receptor beta chains below was sequenced from the same sample in a study of T cells in Graves' hyperthyroidism and ophthalmopathy. Amplified regions were TCR beta CDR3 sequences from RNA transcripts. A first-round RT-PCR of the TCR CDR3 used the HTBI primer set. TCRdb redid the calling of the multiplex PCR reads with MiXCR, one entry per CDR3 protein. This table holds some 270,000 distinct CDR3 sequences, about an eighth found once. Sequencing input: blood. All receptors derive from a woman under 40 with Graves' hyperthyroidism that later progressed to Graves' ophthalmopathy.

This clonotype showed up many times. This sequence joins TRBV20-1 and TRBJ2-3, with a tentative D call TRBD2 (6 bases). The V gene lost 5 bases and the J gene lost 2 bases, with 17 bases spanning the gap. This CDR3 is built from 15 residues. Germline V gives CDR1 DFQATT, CDR2 SNEGSKA (reference sequence). The CDR3 region has the DNA TGCAGTGCTCATGGCGGGGCGGCTTCCACAGATACGCAGTATTTT. It specifies CSAHGGAASTDTQYF.

This clonotype was counted at least ten times. The chain has TRBV20-1 and TRBJ2-1; TRBD2 agrees at 8 bases. Per the germline V gene, CDR1 is DFQATT and CDR2 is SNEGSKA (reference sequence). This CDR3 region has 16 residues. With 5 bases clipped from V and 3 bases from J, the junction kept 12 bases outside the gene matches. The CDR3 nucleotides are TGCAGTGCTGTGGGCCCAGGGGCGGGAGGCTACAATGAGCAGTTCTTC. Protein: CSAVGPGAGGYNEQFF.

This clonotype came up many times. V and J are TRBV7-9 and TRBJ2-7, with 10 bases lining up with TRBD1. The CDR3 totals 15 residues. CDR1 and CDR2 from the germline V gene are SEHNR and FQNEAQ (reference sequence). J was trimmed by 7 bases and V by 5 bases; bases with no gene match: 11. CDR3 residues: CASSPTGTGAWEQYF. As DNA, the CDR3 is TGTGCCAGCAGCCCCACCGGGACAGGGGCTTGGGAGCAGTACTTC.

The chain couples TRBV6-2 or TRBV6-3 to TRBJ2-7, with D perhaps being TRBD1 or TRBD2 (5 bases each). Germline V gene sequence: CDR1 MNHEY, CDR2 SVGEGT. Trimming left V 6 bases short and J 2 bases short, with 11 bases between. The CDR3 extends over 13 amino acids. CDR3 nucleotides: TGTGCCAGCAGACCGGGACCTCCCTACGAGCAGTACTTC. Residues: CASRPGPPYEQYF.

A note on this clonotype: This may arise from a read error, as a much more abundant clone is one base away. This chain links TRBV6-5 with TRBJ2-7, with TRBD1 matching 9 bases. The CDR3 loop spans 14 amino acids. Germline CDR1 MNHEY, CDR2 SVGAGI. The CDR3, as DNA: TGTGGCAGCAGTTACCCAGGGACAGGGTACGAGCAGTACTTC. Amino acids: CGSSYPGTGYEQYF.

This clonotype showed up many times. The chain is built from TRBV7-6 and TRBJ2-7; perhaps TRBD1 as D (6 bases). V was clipped by 2 bases and J by 3 bases, with 20 bases between them. The germline gives CDR1 SGHVS, CDR2 FNYEAQ. The CDR3 spans 17 residues. The CDR3 is CASSLPPRGPRNYEQYF. The CDR3 nucleotides are TGTGCCAGCAGCTTACCCCCCAGGGGCCCCAGGAACTACGAGCAGTACTTC.

This clonotype was recorded at least ten times. The chain carries TRBV9 and TRBJ1-1; TRBD1 is a possible D gene (5 bases). V dropped 7 bases and J dropped 1 base, with 11 bases sitting between them. CDR1 and CDR2 (germline): SGDLS, YYNGEE. CDR3 length: 13 residues. DNA of the CDR3: TGTGCCAGCCCCGGGGACCGGAACACTGAAGCTTTCTTT. This gives the protein CASPGDRNTEAFF.

This clonotype was counted at least ten times. V usage is TRBV24-1 and J usage is TRBJ2-7, with TRBD2 identical over 8 bases. Germline V gene data show CDR1 as KGHDR and CDR2 as SFDVKD. V lost 9 bases, J lost 2 bases, and 5 bases stayed unmatched. The CDR3 contains 13 residues. The CDR3 nucleotides are TGTGCCACCGCCTCGGGGGGGGCCTACGAGCAGTACTTC. It encodes CATASGGAYEQYF.

This clonotype was counted at least ten times. V is TRBV25-1 and J is TRBJ2-7; perhaps TRBD2 as D (5 bases). Germline V gene data show CDR1 as MGHDK and CDR2 as SYGVNS. CDR3 length: 16 residues. The ends were cut back, 1 base at V and 7 bases at J, with 20 bases in the middle. The CDR3 DNA is TGTGCCAGCAGTGAATCACCAAGACTACGCCCGGGAGAGCAGTACTTC. This sequence encodes CASSESPRLRPGEQYF.

This clonotype was seen ten or more times. The CDR3 loop is CASSYAKGQGIAEAFF. The CDR3 DNA sequence: TGTGCCAGCAGTTACGCCAAGGGACAGGGAATCGCTGAAGCTTTCTTT. This chain uses TRBV6-2 or TRBV6-3 with TRBJ1-1; 9 bases fit TRBD1. The J segment lost 6 bases and the V segment lost 2 bases, leaving 10 bases of the junction unmatched. Germline V gene data show CDR1 as MNHEY and CDR2 as SVGEGT. This CDR3 is 16 amino acids long.

This clonotype was observed at least ten times. The V and J genes are TRBV5-8 and TRBJ2-3; TRBD2 aligns across 7 bases. Germline CDR1 SGHTS, CDR2 YDEGEE. With 4 bases clipped from V and 0 bases from J, the junction kept 5 bases outside the gene matches. This CDR3 spans 15 amino acids. DNA of the CDR3: TGTGCCAGCAGCCCCGGGACTATTAGCACAGATACGCAGTATTTT. Protein product: CASSPGTISTDTQYF. Drawing the rest from reference TRBV5-8 and TRBJ2-3, the complete variable domain is EAGVTQSPTHLIKTRGQQATLRCSPISGHTSVYWYQQALGLGLQFLLWYDEGEERNRGNFPPRFSGRQFPNYSSELNVNALELEDSALYLCASSPGTISTDTQYFGPGTRLTVL.

This clonotype was observed at least ten times. This chain uses TRBV2 with TRBJ2-7; 8 bases line up with TRBD2. Per germline, CDR1 SNHLY and CDR2 FYNNEI. This CDR3 has 15 amino acids. V trimming: 6 bases; J trimming: 2 bases; junction bases outside the gene matches: 9. CDR3: CASSQRAGVTYEQYF. In nucleotides, the CDR3 is TGTGCCAGCAGCCAAAGAGCGGGAGTGACCTACGAGCAGTACTTC.

The J gene is TRBJ1-1, the V gene TRBV10-1; D unresolved. Germline CDR1 and CDR2: WNHNN and SYGVQD (reference sequence). The CDR3 has 12 residues. V was trimmed by 0 bases and J by 9 bases, leaving 8 bases between them. CDR3 residues: CASSESLRKAFF. The CDR3 DNA is TGCGCCAGCAGTGAGTCCTTGAGAAAAGCTTTCTTT.

This clonotype was recorded many times. The chain recombines TRBV12-3 or TRBV12-4 with TRBJ1-1; TRBD1 matches 9 bases. The trim removed 6 bases at V and 5 bases at J, leaving 10 bases unmatched. The CDR3 totals 15 residues. In nucleotides, the CDR3 is TGTGCCAGCAGCCTATTAACAGGGGGCCGTACTGAAGCTTTCTTT. Translating it yields CASSLLTGGRTEAFF.

The table lists this clonotype with many counts. This chain links TRBV4-3 with TRBJ2-1; D gene uncertain. This CDR3 comprises 15 residues. V was cut by 3 bases and J by 6 bases, with 15 bases left in between. Germline values: CDR1 LGHNA, CDR2 YSLEER. The chain's CDR3 is CASSQDPTGLNEQFF. CDR3 coding DNA: TGCGCCAGCAGCCAGGACCCGACCGGGCTCAATGAGCAGTTCTTC.

This clonotype showed up many times. The chain links TRBV7-8 to TRBJ2-6; D is perhaps TRBD1 (6 bases). CDR1 is SGHVS, CDR2 FQNEAQ, per germline. V was pared by 5 bases and J by 0 bases, with 8 bases between. The CDR3 sequence is 15 residues long. CDR3 residues: CASSVTGSGANVLTF. CDR3 DNA sequence: TGTGCCAGCAGCGTGACAGGCTCTGGGGCCAACGTCCTGACTTTC. The variable domain in full, completed from reference TRBV7-8 and TRBJ2-6, reads GAGVSQSPRYKVAKRGQDVALRCDPISGHVSLFWYQQALGQGPEFLTYFQNEAQLDKSGLPSDRFFAERPEGSVSTLKIQRTQQEDSAVYLCASSVTGSGANVLTFGAGSRLTVL.

The chain carries TRBV4-1 and TRBJ2-1; D may be TRBD2 (6 bases). V lost 0 bases and J 2 bases, leaving 14 bases between the germline ends. CDR1 is MGHRA and CDR2 is YSYEKL in the germline V gene. This CDR3 comprises 17 residues. CDR3 sequence reads: CASSQDRGRIPYNEQFF. The CDR3 DNA sequence: TGCGCCAGCAGCCAAGATCGTGGGAGGATCCCCTACAATGAGCAGTTCTTC.

This clonotype has a count of ten or more. The chain carries TRBV6-1 and TRBJ2-5; D is possibly TRBD2 (5 bases). Trimming stripped 2 bases from V and 1 base from J, with 8 bases between. CDR3 length: 14 amino acids. CDR1 and CDR2 from the germline V gene are MNHNS and SASEGT. The CDR3 sequence is CASSELRGQETQYF. CDR3 DNA: TGTGCCAGCAGTGAACTTCGGGGCCAAGAGACCCAGTACTTC.

This clonotype was counted at least ten times. This chain connects TRBV27 to TRBJ2-3; 10 nucleotides line up with TRBD2. The V gene end was trimmed by 5 bases and the J gene end by 3 bases; junction bases not matched to a gene: 14. Per the germline V gene, CDR1 is MNHEY and CDR2 is SMNVEV (reference sequence). There are 18 residues in the CDR3. The CDR3 sequence: CASSRSEWTSGFTDTQYF. CDR3 nucleotide sequence: TGTGCCAGCAGTCGAAGTGAGTGGACTAGCGGTTTTACAGATACGCAGTATTTT.

This clonotype was picked up many times. The chain is built from TRBV20-1 and TRBJ2-2; D perhaps matches TRBD1 (5 bases). Trimming removed 6 bases at V and 1 base at J, with 9 bases between. This CDR3 comprises 13 residues. Germline CDR1 DFQATT, CDR2 SNEGSKA (reference sequence). CDR3 sequence reads: CSARQMNTGELFF. DNA of the CDR3: TGCAGTGCGAGACAGATGAACACCGGGGAGCTGTTTTTT.